This is a list of T cell receptor beta chains from one sample in a study of blood T cells in healthy people across ages. TCRdb reprocessed the 5' RACE reads with MiXCR, giving one entry per CDR3 protein. The sample has about 1,400,000 distinct CDR3 sequences, around 39% seen once. The sample was blood. The receptors were sampled from a woman aged 18-29 years in good health. Both conserved end residues are part of each CDR3. The D gene is left open where the match is weak. The size entry is marked missing in some rows and otherwise reads once, few, many or a size class.

CDR3 protein: CASSVFSGELFF; CDR3 DNA: TGTGCCAGCAGCGTTTTCTCCGGGGAGCTGTTTTTT; J gene: TRBJ2-2; D gene: -; V gene: TRBV7-6; clone size: -
CDR3 protein: CTTSDLDEQYF; CDR3 DNA: TGTACCACCAGTGATTTAGACGAGCAGTACTTC; J gene: TRBJ2-7; D gene: -; V gene: TRBV24-1; clone size: -
CDR3 protein: CSARDLRGPYGYTF; CDR3 DNA: TGCAGTGCTAGAGATCTCCGGGGTCCCTATGGCTACACCTTC; J gene: TRBJ1-2; D gene: -; V gene: TRBV20-1; clone size: -
CDR3 protein: CASSIESPLGQFF; CDR3 DNA: TGTGCCAGCAGCATAGAATCACCGTTGGGGCAGTTCTTC; J gene: TRBJ2-1; D gene: -; V gene: TRBV11-2; clone size: -
CDR3 protein: CASSSGRQYF; CDR3 DNA: TGTGCCAGCAGTTCGGGACGGCAGTACTTC; J gene: TRBJ2-7; D gene: -; V gene: TRBV6-2/TRBV6-3; clone size: few
CDR3 protein: CSARDPGLAGPSGQFF; CDR3 DNA: TGCAGTGCTAGAGACCCGGGACTAGCGGGGCCAAGTGGGCAGTTCTTC; J gene: TRBJ2-1; D gene: TRBD2; V gene: TRBV20-1; clone size: few
CDR3 protein: CASAQGGTLGEQYF; CDR3 DNA: TGTGCCAGCGCCCAGGGCGGGACACTGGGCGAGCAGTACTTC; J gene: TRBJ2-7; D gene: -; V gene: TRBV27; clone size: -
CDR3 protein: CASSPTGVDQPQHF; CDR3 DNA: TGTGCCAGCAGCCCAACAGGGGTGGATCAGCCCCAGCATTTT; J gene: TRBJ1-5; D gene: TRBD1; V gene: TRBV5-6; clone size: -
CDR3 protein: CASSYKGPSCEQYF; CDR3 DNA: TGTGCCAGCAGTTATAAAGGGCCCTCCTGCGAGCAGTACTTC; J gene: TRBJ2-7; D gene: -; V gene: TRBV27; clone size: -
CDR3 protein: CASTQASGSMNQPQHF; CDR3 DNA: TGTGCCAGCACCCAAGCGTCAGGGAGTATGAATCAGCCCCAGCATTTT; J gene: TRBJ1-5; D gene: -; V gene: TRBV28; clone size: few
CDR3 protein: CSSWTGGEQYF; CDR3 DNA: TGCAGCTCCTGGACAGGGGGCGAGCAGTACTTC; J gene: TRBJ2-7; D gene: TRBD1; V gene: TRBV29-1; clone size: few
CDR3 protein: CASRGQRNTDTQYF; CDR3 DNA: TGTGCCAGCAGGGGACAACGCAACACAGATACGCAGTATTTT; J gene: TRBJ2-3; D gene: -; V gene: TRBV4-2; clone size: few